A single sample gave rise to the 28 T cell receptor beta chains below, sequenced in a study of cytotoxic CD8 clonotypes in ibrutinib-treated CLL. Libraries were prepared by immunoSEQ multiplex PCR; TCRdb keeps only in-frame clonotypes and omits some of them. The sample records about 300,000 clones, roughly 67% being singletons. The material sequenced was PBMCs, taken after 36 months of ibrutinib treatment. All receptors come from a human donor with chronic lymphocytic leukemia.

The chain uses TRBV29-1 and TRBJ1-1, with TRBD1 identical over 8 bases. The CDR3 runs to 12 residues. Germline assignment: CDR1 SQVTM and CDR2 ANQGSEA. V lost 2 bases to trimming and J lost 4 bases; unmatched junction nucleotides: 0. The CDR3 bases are TGCAGCGTTGAAACAGGGGGCACTGAAGCTTTCTTT. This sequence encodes CSVETGGTEAFF.

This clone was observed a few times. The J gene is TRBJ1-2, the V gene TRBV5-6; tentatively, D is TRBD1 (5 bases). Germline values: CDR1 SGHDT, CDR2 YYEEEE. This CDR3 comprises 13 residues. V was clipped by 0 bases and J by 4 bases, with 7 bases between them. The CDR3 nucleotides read TGTGCCAGCAGCTTGGCCCAGGGCTATGGCTACACCTTC. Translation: CASSLAQGYGYTF.

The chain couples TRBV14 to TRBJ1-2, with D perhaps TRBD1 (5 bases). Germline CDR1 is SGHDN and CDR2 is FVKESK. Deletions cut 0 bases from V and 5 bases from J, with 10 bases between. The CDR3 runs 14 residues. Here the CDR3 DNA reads TGTGCCAGCAGCCAAGATGCCAGACAGTATGGCTACACCTTC. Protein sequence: CASSQDARQYGYTF.

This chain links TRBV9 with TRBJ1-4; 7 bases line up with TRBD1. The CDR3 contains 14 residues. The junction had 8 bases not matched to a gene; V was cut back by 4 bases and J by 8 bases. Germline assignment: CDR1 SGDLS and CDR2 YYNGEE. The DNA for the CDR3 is TGTGCCAGCAGCCCGGGACAGACTTCGGAAAAACTGTTTTTT. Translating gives CASSPGQTSEKLFF. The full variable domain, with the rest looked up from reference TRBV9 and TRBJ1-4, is DSGVTQTPKHLITATGQRVTLRCSPRSGDLSVYWYQQSLDQGLQFLIQYYNGEERAKGNILERFSAQQFPDLHSELNLSSLELGDSALYFCASSPGQTSEKLFFGSGTQLSVL.

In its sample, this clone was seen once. For the CDR3, the DNA is TGCGCCAGCAGCCAAGGTGTCGGGGACAGGGTAACCTACGAGCAGTACTTC. Translated: CASSQGVGDRVTYEQYF. The chain combines TRBV4-1 with TRBJ2-7, with 9 bases that match TRBD1. Germline CDR1 and CDR2: MGHRA and YSYEKL. Trimming cost V 1 base and J 2 bases; bases outside gene matches: 9. This CDR3 is built from 17 residues.

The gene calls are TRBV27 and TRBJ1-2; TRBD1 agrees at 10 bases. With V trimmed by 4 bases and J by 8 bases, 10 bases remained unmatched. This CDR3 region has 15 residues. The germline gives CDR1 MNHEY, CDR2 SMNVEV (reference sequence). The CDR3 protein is CASSSIRQGARGYTF. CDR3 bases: TGTGCCAGCAGTTCAATCCGACAGGGGGCGCGAGGCTACACCTTC.

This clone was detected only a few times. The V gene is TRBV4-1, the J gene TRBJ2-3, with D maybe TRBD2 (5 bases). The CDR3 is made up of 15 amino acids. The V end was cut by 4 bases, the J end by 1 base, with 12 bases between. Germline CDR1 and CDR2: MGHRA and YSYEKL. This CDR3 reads CASSLARARTDTQYF. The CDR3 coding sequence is TGCGCCAGCAGCCTAGCGAGGGCGCGCACAGATACGCAGTATTTT.

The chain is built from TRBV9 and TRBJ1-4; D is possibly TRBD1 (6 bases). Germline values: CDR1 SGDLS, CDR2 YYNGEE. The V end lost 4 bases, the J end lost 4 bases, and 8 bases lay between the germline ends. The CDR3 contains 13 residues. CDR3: CASSKDSNEKLFF. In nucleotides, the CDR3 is TGTGCCAGCAGCAAGGACAGTAATGAAAAACTGTTTTTT.

CDR3 sequence reads: CASSCWGLRSNQPQHF. CDR3 coding DNA: TGTGCCAGCAGCTGTTGGGGTCTAAGGAGCAATCAGCCCCAGCATTTT. The chain has TRBV7-9 and TRBJ1-5; D uncertain. Germline assignment: CDR1 SEHNR and CDR2 FQNEAQ (reference sequence). The CDR3 extends over 16 amino acids. V dropped 4 bases and J dropped 1 base, with 14 bases sitting between them. The full variable domain, rest sourced from reference TRBV7-9 and TRBJ1-5, is DTGVSQNPRHKITKRGQNVTFRCDPISEHNRLYWYRQTLGQGPEFLTYFQNEAQLEKSRLLSDRFSAERPKGSFSTLEIQRTEQGDSAMYLCASSCWGLRSNQPQHFGDGTRLSIL.

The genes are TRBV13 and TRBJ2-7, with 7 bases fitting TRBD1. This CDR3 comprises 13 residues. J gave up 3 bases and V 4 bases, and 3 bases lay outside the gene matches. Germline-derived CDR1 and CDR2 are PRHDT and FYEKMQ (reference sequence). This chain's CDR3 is CASSSRGFYEQYF. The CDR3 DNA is TGTGCCAGCAGCTCCAGGGGGTTCTACGAGCAGTACTTC.

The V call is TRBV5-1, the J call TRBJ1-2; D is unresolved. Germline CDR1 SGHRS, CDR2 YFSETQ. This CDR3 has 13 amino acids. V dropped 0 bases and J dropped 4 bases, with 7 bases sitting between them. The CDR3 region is CASSLDQPYGYTF. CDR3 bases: TGCGCCAGCAGCTTGGACCAGCCCTATGGCTACACCTTC.

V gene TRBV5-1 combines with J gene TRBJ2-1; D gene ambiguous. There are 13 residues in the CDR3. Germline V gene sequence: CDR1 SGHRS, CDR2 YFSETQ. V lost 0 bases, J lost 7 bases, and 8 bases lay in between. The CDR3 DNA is TGCGCCAGCAGCTTGGTCGTGGGGAATGAGCAGTTCTTC. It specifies CASSLVVGNEQFF. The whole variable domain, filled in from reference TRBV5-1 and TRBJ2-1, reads KAGVTQTPRYLIKTRGQQVTLSCSPISGHRSVSWYQQTPGQGLQFLFEYFSETQRNKGNFPGRFSGRQFSNSRSEMNVSTLELGDSALYLCASSLVVGNEQFFGPGTRLTVL.

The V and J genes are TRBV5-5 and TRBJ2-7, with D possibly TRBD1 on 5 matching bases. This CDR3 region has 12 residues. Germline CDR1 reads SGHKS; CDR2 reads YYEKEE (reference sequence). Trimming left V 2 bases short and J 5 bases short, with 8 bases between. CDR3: CASSFSGNEQYF. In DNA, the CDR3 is TGTGCCAGCAGCTTTTCAGGGAACGAGCAGTACTTC.

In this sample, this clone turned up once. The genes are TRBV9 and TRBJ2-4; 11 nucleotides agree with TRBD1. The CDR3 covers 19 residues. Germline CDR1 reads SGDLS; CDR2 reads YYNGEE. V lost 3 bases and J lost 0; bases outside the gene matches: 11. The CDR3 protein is CASSAGTGGVAVAKNIQYF. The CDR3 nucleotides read TGTGCCAGCAGCGCGGGGACAGGGGGTGTTGCCGTAGCCAAAAACATTCAGTACTTC.

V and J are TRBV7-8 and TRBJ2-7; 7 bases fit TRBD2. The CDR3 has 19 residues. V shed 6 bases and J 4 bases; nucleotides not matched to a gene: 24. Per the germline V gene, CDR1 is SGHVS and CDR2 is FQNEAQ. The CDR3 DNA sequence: TGTGCCAGCAGTCGACGCCCAGAACGTCTGCGGGAGTTGTGGTACGAGCAGTACTTC. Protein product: CASSRRPERLRELWYEQYF.

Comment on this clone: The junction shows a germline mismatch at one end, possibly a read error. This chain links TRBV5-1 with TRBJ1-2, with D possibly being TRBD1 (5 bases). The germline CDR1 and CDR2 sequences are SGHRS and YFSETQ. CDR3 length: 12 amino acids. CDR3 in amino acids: CASSTGDYVVGF. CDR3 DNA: TGCGCCAGCAGCACGGGGGACTACGTGGTCGGCTTC.

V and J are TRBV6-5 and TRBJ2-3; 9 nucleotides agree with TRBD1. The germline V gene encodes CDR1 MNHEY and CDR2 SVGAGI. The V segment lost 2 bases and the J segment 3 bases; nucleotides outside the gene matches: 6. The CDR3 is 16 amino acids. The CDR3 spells CASSYLGGTGTDTQYF. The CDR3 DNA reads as TGTGCCAGCAGTTACCTCGGAGGGACAGGGACAGATACGCAGTATTTT.

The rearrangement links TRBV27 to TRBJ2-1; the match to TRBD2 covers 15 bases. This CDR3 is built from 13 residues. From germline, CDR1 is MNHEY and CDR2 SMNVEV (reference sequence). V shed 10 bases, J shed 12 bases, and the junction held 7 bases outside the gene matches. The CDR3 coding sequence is TGTGCCACCGGACTAGCGGGAGGGGCGGTGCAGTTCTTC. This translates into CATGLAGGAVQFF.

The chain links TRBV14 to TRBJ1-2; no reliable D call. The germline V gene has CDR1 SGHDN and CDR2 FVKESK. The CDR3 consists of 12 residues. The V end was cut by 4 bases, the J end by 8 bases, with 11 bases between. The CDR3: CASSRDLGGYTF. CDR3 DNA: TGTGCCAGCAGCCGCGACCTGGGGGGCTACACCTTC.

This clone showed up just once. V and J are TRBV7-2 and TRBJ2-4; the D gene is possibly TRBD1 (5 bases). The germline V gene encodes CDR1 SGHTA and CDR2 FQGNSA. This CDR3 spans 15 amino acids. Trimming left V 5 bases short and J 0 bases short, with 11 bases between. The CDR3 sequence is CASSRQSLAKNIQYF. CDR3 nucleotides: TGTGCCAGCAGCCGACAGTCCCTAGCCAAAAACATTCAGTACTTC. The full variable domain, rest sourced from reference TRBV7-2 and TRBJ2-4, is GAGVSQSPSNKVTEKGKDVELRCDPISGHTALYWYRQSLGQGLEFLIYFQGNSAPDKSGLPSDRFSAERTGGSVSTLTIQRTQQEDSAVYLCASSRQSLAKNIQYFGAGTRLSVL.

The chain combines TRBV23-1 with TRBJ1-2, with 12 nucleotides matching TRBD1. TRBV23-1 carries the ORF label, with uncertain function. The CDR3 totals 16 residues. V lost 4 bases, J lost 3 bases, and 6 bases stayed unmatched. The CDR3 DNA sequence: TGCGCCAGCAGTCCTCGGGACAGGGGGCGAGACTATGGCTACACCTTC. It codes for CASSPRDRGRDYGYTF.

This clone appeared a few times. CDR3 bases: TGTGCCAGCAGTCACGTCGGGACACCCTACGAGCAGTACTTC. This gives the protein CASSHVGTPYEQYF. J is TRBJ2-7 and V is TRBV6-1; perhaps TRBD1 as D (6 bases). The germline gives CDR1 MNHNS, CDR2 SASEGT. The CDR3 length is 14 residues. V was clipped by 5 bases and J by 2 bases, with 13 bases between them.

The CDR3 coding sequence is TGCGCCAGCAGCGGCGGACAGGGCGGTTATGGCTACACCTTC. Protein sequence: CASSGGQGGYGYTF. This chain links TRBV4-1 with TRBJ1-2; TRBD1 matches at 8 bases. Germline V lookup: CDR1 MGHRA, CDR2 YSYEKL. V trimming: 5 bases; J trimming: 5 bases; junction bases outside the gene matches: 7. The CDR3 contains 14 residues.

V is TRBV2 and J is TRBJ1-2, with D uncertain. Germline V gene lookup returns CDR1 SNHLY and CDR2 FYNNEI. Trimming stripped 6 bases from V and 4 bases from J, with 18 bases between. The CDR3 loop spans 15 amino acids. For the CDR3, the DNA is TGTGCCAGCAGAGCCTCCCCCGACGGTTTCTATGGCTACACCTTC. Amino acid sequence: CASRASPDGFYGYTF.

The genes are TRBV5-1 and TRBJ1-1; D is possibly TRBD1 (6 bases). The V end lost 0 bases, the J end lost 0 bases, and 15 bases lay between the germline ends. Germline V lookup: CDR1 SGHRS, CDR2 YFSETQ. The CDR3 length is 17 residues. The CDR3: CASSLALSGAVNTEAFF. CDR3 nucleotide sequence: TGCGCCAGCAGCTTGGCCCTATCAGGGGCGGTGAACACTGAAGCTTTCTTT.

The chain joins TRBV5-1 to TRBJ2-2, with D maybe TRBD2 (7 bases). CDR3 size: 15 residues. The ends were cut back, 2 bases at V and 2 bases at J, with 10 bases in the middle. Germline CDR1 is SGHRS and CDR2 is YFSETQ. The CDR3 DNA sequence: TGCGCCAGCAGCTTACGGGGGGCCAACACCGGGGAGCTGTTTTTT. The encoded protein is CASSLRGANTGELFF.

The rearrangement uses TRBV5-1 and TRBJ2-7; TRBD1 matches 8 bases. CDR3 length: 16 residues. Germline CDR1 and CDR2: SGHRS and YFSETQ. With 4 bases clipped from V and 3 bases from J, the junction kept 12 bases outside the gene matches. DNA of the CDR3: TGCGCCAGCAGCGCACGCACCGGGACAGGCAGCTACGAGCAGTACTTC. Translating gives CASSARTGTGSYEQYF.

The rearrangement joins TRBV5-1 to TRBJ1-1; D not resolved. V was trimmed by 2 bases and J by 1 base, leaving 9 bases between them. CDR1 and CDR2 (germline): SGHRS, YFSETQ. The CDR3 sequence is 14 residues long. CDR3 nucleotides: TGCGCCAGCAGCTTAAGCACGGCGAACACTGAAGCTTTCTTT. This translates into CASSLSTANTEAFF. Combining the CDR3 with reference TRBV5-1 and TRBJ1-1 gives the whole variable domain KAGVTQTPRYLIKTRGQQVTLSCSPISGHRSVSWYQQTPGQGLQFLFEYFSETQRNKGNFPGRFSGRQFSNSRSEMNVSTLELGDSALYLCASSLSTANTEAFFGQGTRLTVV.